These T cell receptor beta chains were read from a single sample in a study of cytomegalovirus exposure and HLA in healthy donors. The repertoire was sequenced with immunoSEQ multiplex PCR; TCRdb's copy has only in-frame clones and lacks some. The sample holds 25,000 to 40,000 clones. The sequenced sample was PBMCs. The receptors stem from a woman between 40 and 55 years old in good health and CMV-seropositive. CDR3s leave out the opening cysteine and the closing phenylalanine or tryptophan. The D gene is left open where the match is weak.

d_gene: -
v_gene: TRBV7-9
CDR3aa: ASTPGVGSGYFGETQY

d_gene: -
v_gene: TRBV6-6
CDR3aa: ASTHQGYNEQF

d_gene: -
v_gene: TRBV5-1
CDR3aa: ASSPLTGGQETQY

d_gene: -
v_gene: TRBV2
CDR3aa: ASSTQTNSNQPQH

d_gene: TRBD1
v_gene: TRBV7-9
CDR3aa: ASSRTGEEAF

d_gene: TRBD1
v_gene: TRBV30
CDR3aa: AWGTGWYEQY

d_gene: -
v_gene: TRBV6-5
CDR3aa: ASSYRFSSNQPQH

d_gene: -
v_gene: TRBV7-8
CDR3aa: ASSLAGRGEKLF

d_gene: TRBD1
v_gene: TRBV6-5
CDR3aa: ASSLDRSAYEQY

d_gene: TRBD2
v_gene: TRBV9
CDR3aa: ASSVGAGGHHEQY

d_gene: -
v_gene: TRBV6-5
CDR3aa: ASRSYRSSYEQY

d_gene: -
v_gene: TRBV19
CDR3aa: ATTSSRVFGETQY

d_gene: TRBD2
v_gene: TRBV6-6
CDR3aa: ASRSSGGLNTGELF

d_gene: -
v_gene: TRBV4-1
CDR3aa: ASSRGGANYGYT

d_gene: TRBD1
v_gene: TRBV18
CDR3aa: ASSPRQGAQGANVLT

d_gene: -
v_gene: TRBV27
CDR3aa: ASSSYRSGANVLT

d_gene: -
v_gene: TRBV10-3
CDR3aa: AINQDLSGETQY

d_gene: -
v_gene: TRBV10-2
CDR3aa: ASSVYNEQF

d_gene: -
v_gene: TRBV14
CDR3aa: ASSQVSARAKNIQY

d_gene: -
v_gene: TRBV28
CDR3aa: ASSPPVWGNTIY

d_gene: TRBD1
v_gene: TRBV2
CDR3aa: ASTGQGDQPQH

d_gene: -
v_gene: TRBV7-9
CDR3aa: ASIEGGAAYNEQF

d_gene: -
v_gene: TRBV5-6
CDR3aa: ASSFSIGWSEKLF

d_gene: -
v_gene: TRBV4-1
CDR3aa: ASSRAGEGWETQY

d_gene: TRBD1
v_gene: TRBV19
CDR3aa: ASRDRDNQPQH

d_gene: -
v_gene: TRBV23-1
CDR3aa: ASSQGAYVFEETQY

d_gene: -
v_gene: TRBV7-9
CDR3aa: ASSPLRGTNEKLF

d_gene: -
v_gene: TRBV2
CDR3aa: ASTLLTGTTGELF

d_gene: -
v_gene: TRBV28
CDR3aa: ASRGRGLNEKLF

d_gene: -
v_gene: TRBV28
CDR3aa: ASSFPLGQMNTEAF

d_gene: -
v_gene: TRBV19
CDR3aa: ASSTSGSEQY

d_gene: -
v_gene: TRBV7-3
CDR3aa: ASSLGGGANYGYT

d_gene: -
v_gene: TRBV7-2
CDR3aa: ASSSLLSSYEQY

d_gene: -
v_gene: TRBV6-5
CDR3aa: ASSYAGWSYEQY

d_gene: TRBD2
v_gene: TRBV7-8
CDR3aa: ASSHRSGANTGELF

d_gene: TRBD1
v_gene: TRBV9
CDR3aa: ASSAYQGAYNEQF

d_gene: -
v_gene: TRBV19
CDR3aa: ASSMTDRGETQY

d_gene: -
v_gene: TRBV5-6
CDR3aa: ASRSRASGNIQY

d_gene: -
v_gene: TRBV6-5
CDR3aa: ASSYQYRQGVEQY